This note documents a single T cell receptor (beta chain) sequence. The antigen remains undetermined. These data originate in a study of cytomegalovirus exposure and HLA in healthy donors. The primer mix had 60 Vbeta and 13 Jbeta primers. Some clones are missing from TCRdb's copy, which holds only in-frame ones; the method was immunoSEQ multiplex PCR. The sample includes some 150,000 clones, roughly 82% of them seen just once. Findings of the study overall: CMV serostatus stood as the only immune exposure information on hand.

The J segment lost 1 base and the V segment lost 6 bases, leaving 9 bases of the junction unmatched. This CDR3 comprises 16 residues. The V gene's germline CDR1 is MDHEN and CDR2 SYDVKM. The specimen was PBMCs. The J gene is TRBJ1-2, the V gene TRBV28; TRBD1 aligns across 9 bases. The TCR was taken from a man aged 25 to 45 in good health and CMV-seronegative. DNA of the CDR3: TGTGCCAGCAGCCAACCCCTGGGACAGGGTAACTATGGCTACACCTTC. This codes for CASSQPLGQGNYGYTF.